This T cell receptor (beta chain) was captured by sequencing in a study of T cells after yellow fever vaccination. Using its own MiXCR run on the 5' RACE reads, TCRdb lists one record per CDR3 protein. The table records a few hundred thousand distinct CDR3 sequences, around 13% of them present only once. Between the trimmed V and J ends, which lost 6 bases and 2 bases, there was a span of 19 bases. Germline values: CDR1 SGHRS, CDR2 YFSETQ. The length of the CDR3 is 16 residues. Only a few counts were recorded for this clonotype. The source material was CD4+ T cells sorted from PBMCs, sampled 45 days after the yellow fever booster vaccination. The chain uses TRBV5-1 and TRBJ2-3, with D possibly being TRBD1 or TRBD2 (6 bases each). This sequence was found in a man aged 25 to 40 who received the YFV17D yellow fever vaccine. CDR3 sequence: CASNVRGPGNTDTQYF. The CDR3 DNA reads as TGCGCCAGCAATGTACGGGGGCCAGGGAACACAGATACGCAGTATTTT.